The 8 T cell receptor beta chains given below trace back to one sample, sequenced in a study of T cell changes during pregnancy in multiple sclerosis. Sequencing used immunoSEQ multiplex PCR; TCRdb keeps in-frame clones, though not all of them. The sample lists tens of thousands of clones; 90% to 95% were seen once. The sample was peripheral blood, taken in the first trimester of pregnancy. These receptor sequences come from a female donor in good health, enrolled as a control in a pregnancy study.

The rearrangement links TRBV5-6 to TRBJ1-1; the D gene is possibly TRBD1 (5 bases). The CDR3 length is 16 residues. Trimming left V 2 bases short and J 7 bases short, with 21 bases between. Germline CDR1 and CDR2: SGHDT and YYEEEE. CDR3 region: CASSFRAGMLLNEAFF. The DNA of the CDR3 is TGTGCCAGCAGCTTTAGGGCAGGGATGCTCCTAAATGAAGCTTTCTTT.

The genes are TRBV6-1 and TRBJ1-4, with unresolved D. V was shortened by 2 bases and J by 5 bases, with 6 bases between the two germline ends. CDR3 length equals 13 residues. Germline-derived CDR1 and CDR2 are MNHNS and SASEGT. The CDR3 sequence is CASSESWNEKLFF. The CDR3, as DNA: TGTGCCAGCAGTGAAAGCTGGAATGAAAAACTGTTTTTT.

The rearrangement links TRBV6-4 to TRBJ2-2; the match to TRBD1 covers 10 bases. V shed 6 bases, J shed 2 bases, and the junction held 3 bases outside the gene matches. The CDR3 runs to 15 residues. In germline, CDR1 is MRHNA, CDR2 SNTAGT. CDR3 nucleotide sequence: TGTGCCAGCAGGCGGACAGGGGGTAACACCGGGGAGCTGTTTTTT. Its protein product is CASRRTGGNTGELFF.

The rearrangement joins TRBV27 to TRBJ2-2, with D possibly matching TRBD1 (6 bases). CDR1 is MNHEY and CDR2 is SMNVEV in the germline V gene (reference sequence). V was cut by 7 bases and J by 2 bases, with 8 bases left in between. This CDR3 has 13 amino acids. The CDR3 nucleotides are TGTGCCAGCAAAGGGGGTAACACCGGGGAGCTGTTTTTT. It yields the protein CASKGGNTGELFF.

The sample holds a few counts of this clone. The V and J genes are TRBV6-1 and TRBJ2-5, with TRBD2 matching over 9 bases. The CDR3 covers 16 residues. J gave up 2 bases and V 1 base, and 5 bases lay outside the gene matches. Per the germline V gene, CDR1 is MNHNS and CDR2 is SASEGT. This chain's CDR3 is CASSEEAGGRQETQYF. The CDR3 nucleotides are TGTGCCAGCAGTGAAGAAGCGGGAGGTCGACAAGAGACCCAGTACTTC.

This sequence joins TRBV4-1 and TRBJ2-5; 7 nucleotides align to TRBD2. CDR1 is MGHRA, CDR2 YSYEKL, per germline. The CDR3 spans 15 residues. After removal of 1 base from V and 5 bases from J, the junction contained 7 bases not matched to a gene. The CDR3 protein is CASSQGGGSKETQYF. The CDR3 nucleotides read TGCGCCAGCAGCCAAGGGGGAGGGAGTAAGGAGACCCAGTACTTC.

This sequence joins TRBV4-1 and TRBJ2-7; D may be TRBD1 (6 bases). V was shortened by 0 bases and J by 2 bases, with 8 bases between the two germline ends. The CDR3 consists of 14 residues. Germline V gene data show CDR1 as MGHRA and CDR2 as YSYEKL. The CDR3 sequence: CASSQEDRTYEQYF. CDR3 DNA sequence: TGCGCCAGCAGCCAAGAGGACAGAACCTACGAGCAGTACTTC.

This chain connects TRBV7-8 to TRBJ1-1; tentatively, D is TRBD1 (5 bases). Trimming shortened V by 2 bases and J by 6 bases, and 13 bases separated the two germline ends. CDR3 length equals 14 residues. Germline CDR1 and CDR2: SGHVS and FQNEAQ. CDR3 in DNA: TGTGCCAGCAGCTTACGCGGGGGTCGGTCTGAAGCTTTCTTT. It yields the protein CASSLRGGRSEAFF.